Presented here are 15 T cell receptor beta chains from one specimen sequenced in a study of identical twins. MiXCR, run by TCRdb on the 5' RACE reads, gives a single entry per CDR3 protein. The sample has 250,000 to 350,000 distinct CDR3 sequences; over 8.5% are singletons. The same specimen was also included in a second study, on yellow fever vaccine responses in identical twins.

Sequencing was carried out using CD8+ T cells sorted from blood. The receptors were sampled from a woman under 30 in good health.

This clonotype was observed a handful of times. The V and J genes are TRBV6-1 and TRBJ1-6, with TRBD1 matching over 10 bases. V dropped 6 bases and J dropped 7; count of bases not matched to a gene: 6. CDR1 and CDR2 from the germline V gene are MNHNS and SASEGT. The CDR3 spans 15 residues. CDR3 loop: CASRTWGQGNSPLHF. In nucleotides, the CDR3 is TGTGCCAGCAGAACTTGGGGACAGGGGAATTCACCCCTCCACTTT.

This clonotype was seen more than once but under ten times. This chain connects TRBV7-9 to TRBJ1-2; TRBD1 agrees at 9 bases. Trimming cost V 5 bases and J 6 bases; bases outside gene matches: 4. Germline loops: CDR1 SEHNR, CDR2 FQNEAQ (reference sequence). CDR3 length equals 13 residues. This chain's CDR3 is CASSARDRDGYTF. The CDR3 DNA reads TGTGCCAGCAGCGCCCGGGACAGGGATGGCTACACCTTC.

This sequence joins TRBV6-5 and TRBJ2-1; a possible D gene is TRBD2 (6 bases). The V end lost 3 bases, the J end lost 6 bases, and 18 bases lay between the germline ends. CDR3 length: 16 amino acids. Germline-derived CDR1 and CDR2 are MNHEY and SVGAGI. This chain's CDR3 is CASSYKGTPSTNEQFF. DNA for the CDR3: TGTGCCAGCAGTTATAAGGGGACTCCAAGCACCAATGAGCAGTTCTTC.

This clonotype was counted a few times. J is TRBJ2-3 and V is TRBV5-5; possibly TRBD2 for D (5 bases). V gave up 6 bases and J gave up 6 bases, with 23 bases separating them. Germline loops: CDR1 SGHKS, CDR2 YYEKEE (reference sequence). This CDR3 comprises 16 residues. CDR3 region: CASIGRENVLADTQYF. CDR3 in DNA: TGTGCCAGCATCGGCCGGGAAAACGTGCTGGCGGATACGCAGTATTTT.

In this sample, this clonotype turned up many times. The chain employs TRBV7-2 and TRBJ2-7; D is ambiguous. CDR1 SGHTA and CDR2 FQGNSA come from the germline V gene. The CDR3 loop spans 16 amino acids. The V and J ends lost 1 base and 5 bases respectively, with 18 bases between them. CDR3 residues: CASSLVGDPLMNEQYF. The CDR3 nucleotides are TGTGCCAGCAGCTTAGTAGGCGACCCGTTAATGAACGAGCAGTACTTC.

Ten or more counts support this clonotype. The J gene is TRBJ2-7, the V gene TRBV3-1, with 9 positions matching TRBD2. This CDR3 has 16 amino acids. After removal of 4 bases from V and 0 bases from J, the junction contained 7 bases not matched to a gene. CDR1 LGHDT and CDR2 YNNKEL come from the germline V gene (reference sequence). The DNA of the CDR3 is TGTGCCAGCAGCCTTGCAAAGGGACTAGCCTCCTACGAGCAGTACTTC. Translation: CASSLAKGLASYEQYF.

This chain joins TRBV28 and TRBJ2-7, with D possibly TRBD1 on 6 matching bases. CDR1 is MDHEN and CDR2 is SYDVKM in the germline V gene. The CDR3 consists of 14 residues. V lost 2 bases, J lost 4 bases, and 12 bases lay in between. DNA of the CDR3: TGTGCCAGCAGTTTAGAAGGACAGCATTACGAGCAGTACTTC. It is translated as CASSLEGQHYEQYF.

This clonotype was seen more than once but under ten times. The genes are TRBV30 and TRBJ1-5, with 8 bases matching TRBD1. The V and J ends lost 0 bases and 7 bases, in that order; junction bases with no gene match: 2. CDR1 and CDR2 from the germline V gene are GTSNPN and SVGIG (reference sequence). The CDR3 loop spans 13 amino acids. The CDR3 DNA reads TGTGCCTGGAGTGTACAGGGGGGACAGCCCCAGCATTTT. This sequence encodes CAWSVQGGQPQHF.

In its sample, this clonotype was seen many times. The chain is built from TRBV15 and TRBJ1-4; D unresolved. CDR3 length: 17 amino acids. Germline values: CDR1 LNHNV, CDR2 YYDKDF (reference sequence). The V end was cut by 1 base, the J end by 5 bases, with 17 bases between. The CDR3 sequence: CATSRGEAAGWNEKLFF. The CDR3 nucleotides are TGTGCCACCAGCAGAGGAGAGGCGGCAGGCTGGAATGAAAAACTGTTTTTT.

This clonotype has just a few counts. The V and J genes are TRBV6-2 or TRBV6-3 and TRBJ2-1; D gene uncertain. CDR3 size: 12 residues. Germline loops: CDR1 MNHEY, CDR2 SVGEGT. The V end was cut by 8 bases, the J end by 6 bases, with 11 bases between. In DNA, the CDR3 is TGTGCCAGCTCACAGAGTAGCAATGAGCAGTTCTTC. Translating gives CASSQSSNEQFF.

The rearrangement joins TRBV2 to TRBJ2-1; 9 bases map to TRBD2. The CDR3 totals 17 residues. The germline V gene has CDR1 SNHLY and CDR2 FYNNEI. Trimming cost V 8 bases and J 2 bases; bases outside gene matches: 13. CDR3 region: CASPEGPAGGPYNEQFF. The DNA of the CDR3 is TGTGCCAGCCCCGAAGGGCCAGCGGGGGGACCCTACAATGAGCAGTTCTTC.

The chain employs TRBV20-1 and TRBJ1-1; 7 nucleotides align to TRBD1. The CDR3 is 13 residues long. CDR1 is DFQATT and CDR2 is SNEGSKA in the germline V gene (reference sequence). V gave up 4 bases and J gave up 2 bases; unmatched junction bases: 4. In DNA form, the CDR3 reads TGCAGTGCTATCGGGACAGCTAACACTGAAGCTTTCTTT. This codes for CSAIGTANTEAFF.

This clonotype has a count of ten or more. Here the CDR3 reads CASSWGTPNEQFF. In DNA form, the CDR3 reads TGTGCCAGCAGTTGGGGGACACCGAATGAGCAGTTCTTC. The chain employs TRBV12-3 or TRBV12-4 and TRBJ2-1; D possibly corresponds to TRBD1 (6 bases). V gave up 4 bases and J gave up 7 bases, with 11 bases separating them. This CDR3 has 13 amino acids.

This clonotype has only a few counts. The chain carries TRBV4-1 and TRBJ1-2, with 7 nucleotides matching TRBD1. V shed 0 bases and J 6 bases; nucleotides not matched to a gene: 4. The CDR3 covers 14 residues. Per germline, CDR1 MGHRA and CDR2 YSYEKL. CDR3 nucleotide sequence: TGCGCCAGCAGCCAAGAAAAGGGGGCGAATGGCTACACCTTC. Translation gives CASSQEKGANGYTF.

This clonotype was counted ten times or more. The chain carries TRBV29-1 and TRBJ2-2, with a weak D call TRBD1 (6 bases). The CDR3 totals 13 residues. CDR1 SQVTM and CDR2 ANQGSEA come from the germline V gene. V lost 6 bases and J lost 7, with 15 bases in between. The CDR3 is CSVKGGDGGELFF. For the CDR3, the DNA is TGCAGCGTCAAAGGGGGAGATGGCGGGGAGCTGTTTTTT.